This record covers a single T cell receptor beta chain. This clone was counted a few times. The antigen it recognizes is unknown. Within one base of it there is no much larger clone, and no base qualities were kept. Each donor gave one peripheral blood draw, averaging roughly 0.11 L, which was collected into heparinised tubes. A BD FACSAria II and a panel including CD45RO, CCR7, CD25, CD127, CD95 and CD27 were used to sort naive, central memory, regulatory and stem cell-like memory CD4+ T cells. Purity was above 95% for every sorted population. Right away, PBMCs were isolated by Lymphoprep density gradient centrifugation and were stained directly, with no culture step. So that batch effects would be minimized, each experiment stained and sorted samples in pairs, pairing one healthy donor with one patient. The entire isolated RNA was reverse transcribed using the High Capacity cDNA Reverse Transcription Kit, and thus expressed TCRB transcripts were sequenced. Deep immunoSEQ sequencing was applied to naive, central memory and regulatory T cell samples, giving an average of roughly 3.5 million total reads per sample. Sorted cells were lysed in RLT buffer, and RNA was extracted using DNase-treated RNeasy Micro or Mini kits according to cell number. Each cell subset was processed on its own to prevent cross-contamination, while patient and healthy donor samples were processed together. The immunoSEQ multiplex PCR was used to amplify TCRB sequences from cDNA, yielding 87-bp fragments that span the CDR3 region. Sequencing of the amplicons was performed on the Illumina HiSeq platform. Under the source paper's analysis protocol: Synthetic template baselines were used to correct PCR bias computationally, reads within Hamming distance 2 were collapsed together, and singletons that could not be merged were discarded. By aligning reads against IMGT, V, D and J genes, CDR3 length, and insertions or deletions at six rearrangement sites were assigned. Within each subset, clonotype counts were normalized to the number of sorted cells before true diversity and Gini coefficients were calculated with the tcR R package. Repertoire sharing was quantified using the overlap coefficient calculated on TCRB nucleotide sequences. Out-of-frame TCRB sequences from naive cells were analyzed to stand in for the pre-selection repertoire. TCRdb provides this immuneACCESS table in a form limited to in-frame rearrangements. Some clones are lacking; in checked studies, under half of them reflect an unresolved V gene, and why the rest are absent is not known. That table is the source of V, J and clone size, and D and trimming were worked out from the DNA. The sample records 350,000 to 400,000 clones, about 16% of which are singletons. 0.019% of the sample belongs to the ten largest clones.

The germline V and J ends show losses of 7 bases and 8 bases respectively, and no gene match explains 15 bases of the junction. The CDR3 runs 15 residues from the cysteine to the phenylalanine. This entry keeps only the CDR3 DNA: 45 bases, framed from base 1. CDR1 and CDR2, looked up from the germline V gene (reference sequence), are GTSNPN and SVGIG. This sample is part of a study of beta chain features in type 1 diabetes (dated by TCRdb to the late 2010s). About the full investigation: Mean age, gender distribution, total cell number and subset yield were not different between patients and healthy donors. A total of 85 million to 140 million sorted cells were examined across all samples, and the number of cells per subset was strongly correlated with RNA yield. In the study, recently diagnosed type 1 diabetes patients and matched healthy donors were compared on the TCRB repertoires of their sorted circulating CD4+ T cell subsets. Whereas all 28 donors provided naive and central memory subsets, regulatory and stem cell-like memory subsets were isolated from just 8 patients and roughly 8 healthy donors.

What the study reported, not specific to this receptor: Because small numbers of individuals were included in the HLA sub-analyses, any influence of HLA type on TCRB rearrangement was left unresolved. Fewer insertions and more nucleotide deletions at VDJ recombination sites were observed in patients with type 1 diabetes, implying thymic rearrangement abnormalities. Because cDNA rather than genomic DNA was sequenced, highly expressing activated cells could have been over-represented, although no difference in activation and CD3 levels was found between groups. A moderate but significant shortening of TCRB CDR3 length was observed in type 1 diabetes patients in all four CD4+ subsets. Naive, central memory and regulatory TCRB repertoires appeared to be more similar among patients than among healthy donors. PCR may preferentially amplify shorter templates, but because patient and control samples were amplified and corrected together, any resulting skew would affect both groups equally.

The source is a woman younger than 35 in good health. The chain couples TRBV30 to TRBJ2-1, with TRBD2 matching 9 junction bases. The specimen was naive CD4+ T cells from blood. This specimen's cell subset or site label, interpreted: true naive CD4+ T cells. The base sequence is TGTGCCTCGAAGACCGGGGCTAGCGGGAACCATGAGCAGTTCTTC. The resulting protein is CASKTGASGNHEQFF.